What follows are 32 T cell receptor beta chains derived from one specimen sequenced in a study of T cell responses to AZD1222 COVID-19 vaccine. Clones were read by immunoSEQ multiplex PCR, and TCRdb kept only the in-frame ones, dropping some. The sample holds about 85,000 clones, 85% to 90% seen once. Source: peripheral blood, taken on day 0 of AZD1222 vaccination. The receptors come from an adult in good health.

The CDR3 spells CASSTGQTYSNQPQHF. The CDR3 region has the DNA TGTGCCAGCAGTACAGGACAGACTTATAGCAATCAGCCCCAGCATTTT. The chain carries TRBV28 and TRBJ1-5, with D possibly being TRBD1 (6 bases). Germline V gene data show CDR1 as MDHEN and CDR2 as SYDVKM. V shed 5 bases and J shed 0 bases, with 14 bases lying between them. The CDR3 has 16 amino acids.

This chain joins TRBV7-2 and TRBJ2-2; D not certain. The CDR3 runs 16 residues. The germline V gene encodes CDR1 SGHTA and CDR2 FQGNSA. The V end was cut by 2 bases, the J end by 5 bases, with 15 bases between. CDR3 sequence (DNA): TGTGCCAGCAGCTTACTACCGCCTCGAGTGACCGGGGAGCTGTTTTTT. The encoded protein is CASSLLPPRVTGELFF.

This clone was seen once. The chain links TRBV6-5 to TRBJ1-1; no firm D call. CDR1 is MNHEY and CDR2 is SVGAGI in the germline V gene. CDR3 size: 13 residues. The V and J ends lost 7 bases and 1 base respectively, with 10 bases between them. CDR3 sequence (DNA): TGTGCCAGCACCCCGCCAGCGAACACTGAAGCTTTCTTT. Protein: CASTPPANTEAFF.

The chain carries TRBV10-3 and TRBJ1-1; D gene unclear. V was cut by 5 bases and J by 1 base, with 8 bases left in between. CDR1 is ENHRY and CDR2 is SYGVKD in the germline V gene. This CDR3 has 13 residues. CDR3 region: CAISSDGNTEAFF. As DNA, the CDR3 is TGTGCCATCAGTTCGGACGGGAACACTGAAGCTTTCTTT.

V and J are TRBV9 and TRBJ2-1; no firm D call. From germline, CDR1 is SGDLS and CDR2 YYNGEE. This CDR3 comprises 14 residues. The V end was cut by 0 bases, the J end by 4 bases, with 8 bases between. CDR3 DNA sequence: TGTGCCAGCAGCGTAGAAGGTTTTTACAATGAGCAGTTCTTC. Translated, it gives CASSVEGFYNEQFF.

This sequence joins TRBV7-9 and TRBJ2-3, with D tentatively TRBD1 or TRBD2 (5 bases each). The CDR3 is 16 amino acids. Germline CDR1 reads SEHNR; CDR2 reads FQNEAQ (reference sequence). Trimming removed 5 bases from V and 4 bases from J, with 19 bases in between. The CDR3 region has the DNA TGTGCCAGCAGCCCCCCGGGGTTTAAAGGGGCAGATACGCAGTATTTT. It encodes CASSPPGFKGADTQYF.

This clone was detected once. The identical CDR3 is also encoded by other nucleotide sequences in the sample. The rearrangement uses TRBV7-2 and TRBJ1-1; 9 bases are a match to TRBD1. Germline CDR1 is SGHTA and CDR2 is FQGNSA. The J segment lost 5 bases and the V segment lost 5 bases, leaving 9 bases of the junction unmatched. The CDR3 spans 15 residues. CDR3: CASSPRTGERTEAFF. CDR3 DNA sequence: TGTGCCAGCAGCCCTCGGACAGGGGAGAGAACTGAAGCTTTCTTT.

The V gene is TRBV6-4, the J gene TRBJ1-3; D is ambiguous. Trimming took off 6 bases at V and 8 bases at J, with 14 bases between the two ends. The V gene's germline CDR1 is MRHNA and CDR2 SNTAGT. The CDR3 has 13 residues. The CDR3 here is CASSADRGDTIYF. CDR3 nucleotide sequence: TGTGCCAGCAGCGCCGACCGCGGGGACACCATATATTTT.

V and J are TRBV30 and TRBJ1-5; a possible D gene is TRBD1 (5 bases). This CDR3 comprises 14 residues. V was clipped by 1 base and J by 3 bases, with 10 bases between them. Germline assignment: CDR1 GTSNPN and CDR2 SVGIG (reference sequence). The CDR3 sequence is CAWSADSLNQPQHF. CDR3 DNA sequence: TGTGCCTGGAGTGCCGACAGCCTCAATCAGCCCCAGCATTTT. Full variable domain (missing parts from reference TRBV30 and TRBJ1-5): SQTIHQWPATLVQPVGSPLSLECTVEGTSNPNLYWYRQAAGRGLQLLFYSVGIGQISSEVPQNLSASRPQDRQFILSSKKLLLSDSGFYLCAWSADSLNQPQHFGDGTRLSIL.

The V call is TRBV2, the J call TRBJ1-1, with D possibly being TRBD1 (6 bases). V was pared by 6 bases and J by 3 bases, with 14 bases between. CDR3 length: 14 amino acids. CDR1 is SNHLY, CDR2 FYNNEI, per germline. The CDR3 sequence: CASSARGGDTEAFF. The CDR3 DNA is TGTGCCAGCAGCGCAAGGGGGGGGGACACTGAAGCTTTCTTT.

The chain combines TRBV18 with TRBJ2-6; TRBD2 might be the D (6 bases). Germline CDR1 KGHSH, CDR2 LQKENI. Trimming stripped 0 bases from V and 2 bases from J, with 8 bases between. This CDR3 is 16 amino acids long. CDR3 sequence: CASSPPSGAGANVLTF. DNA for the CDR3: TGTGCCAGCTCACCACCTTCGGGGGCTGGGGCCAACGTCCTGACTTTC. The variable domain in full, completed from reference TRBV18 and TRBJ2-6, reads NAGVMQNPRHLVRRRGQEARLRCSPMKGHSHVYWYRQLPEEGLKFMVYLQKENIIDESGMPKERFSAEFPKEGPSILRIQQVVRGDSAAYFCASSPPSGAGANVLTFGAGSRLTVL.

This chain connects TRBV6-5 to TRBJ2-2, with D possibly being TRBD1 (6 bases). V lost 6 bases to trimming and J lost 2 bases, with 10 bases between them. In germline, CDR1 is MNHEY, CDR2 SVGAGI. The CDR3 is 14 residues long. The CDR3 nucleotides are TGTGCCAGCAGGGGGGACATCAACACCGGGGAGCTGTTTTTT. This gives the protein CASRGDINTGELFF.

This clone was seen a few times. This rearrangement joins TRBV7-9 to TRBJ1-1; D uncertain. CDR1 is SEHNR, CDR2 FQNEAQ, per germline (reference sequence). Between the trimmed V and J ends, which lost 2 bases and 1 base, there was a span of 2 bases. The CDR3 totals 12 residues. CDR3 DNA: TGTGCCAGCAGCTTACAGAACACTGAAGCTTTCTTT. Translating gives CASSLQNTEAFF.

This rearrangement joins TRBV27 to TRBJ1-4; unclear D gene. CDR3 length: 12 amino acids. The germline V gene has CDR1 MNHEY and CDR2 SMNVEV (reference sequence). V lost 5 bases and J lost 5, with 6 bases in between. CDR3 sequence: CASSHGNEKLFF. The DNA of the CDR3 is TGTGCCAGCAGTCACGGAAATGAAAAACTGTTTTTT.

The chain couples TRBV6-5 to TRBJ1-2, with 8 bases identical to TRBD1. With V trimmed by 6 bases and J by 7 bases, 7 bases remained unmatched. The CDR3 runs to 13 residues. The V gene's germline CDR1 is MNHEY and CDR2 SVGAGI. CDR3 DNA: TGTGCCAGCAGCTGGGACAGGAGCGGTGGCTACACCTTC. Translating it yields CASSWDRSGGYTF.

The CDR3 DNA sequence: TGTGCCAGCAGTGAAGCGCGGGTAGCGACTAATGAAAAACTGTTTTTT. Translation: CASSEARVATNEKLFF. This chain uses TRBV2 with TRBJ1-4; D ambiguous. The CDR3 covers 16 residues. With 0 bases removed from V and 2 bases from J, the gap between germline ends came to 10 bases. Germline CDR1 and CDR2: SNHLY and FYNNEI.

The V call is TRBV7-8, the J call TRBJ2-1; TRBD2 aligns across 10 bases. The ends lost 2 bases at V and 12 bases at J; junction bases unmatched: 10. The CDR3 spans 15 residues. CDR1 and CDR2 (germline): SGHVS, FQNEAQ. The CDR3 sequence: CASSLIGLADTTQFF. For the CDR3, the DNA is TGTGCCAGCAGCTTAATAGGACTAGCGGATACGACGCAGTTCTTC.

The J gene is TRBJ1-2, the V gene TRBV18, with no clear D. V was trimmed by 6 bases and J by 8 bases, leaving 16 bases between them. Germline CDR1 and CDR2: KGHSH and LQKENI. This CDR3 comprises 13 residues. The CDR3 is CASSPGVGEGYTF. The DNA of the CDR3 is TGTGCCAGCTCGCCCGGAGTCGGGGAGGGCTACACCTTC. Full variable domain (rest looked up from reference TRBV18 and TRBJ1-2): NAGVMQNPRHLVRRRGQEARLRCSPMKGHSHVYWYRQLPEEGLKFMVYLQKENIIDESGMPKERFSAEFPKEGPSILRIQQVVRGDSAAYFCASSPGVGEGYTFGSGTRLTVV.

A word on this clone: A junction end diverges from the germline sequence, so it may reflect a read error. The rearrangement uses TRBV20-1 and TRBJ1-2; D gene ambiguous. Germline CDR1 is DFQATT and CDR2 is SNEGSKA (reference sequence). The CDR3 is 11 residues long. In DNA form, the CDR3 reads TGCAGTGCTAGAGATAGGCAGCGGCCGATCTTC. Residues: CSARDRQRPIF.

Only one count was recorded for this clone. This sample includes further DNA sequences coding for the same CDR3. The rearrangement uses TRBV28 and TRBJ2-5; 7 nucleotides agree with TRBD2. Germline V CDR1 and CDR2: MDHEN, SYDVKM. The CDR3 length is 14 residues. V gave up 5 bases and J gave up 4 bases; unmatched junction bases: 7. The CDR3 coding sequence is TGTGCCAGCAGTCCCCCCGGGGGGAGAGAGACCCAGTACTTC. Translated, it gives CASSPPGGRETQYF.

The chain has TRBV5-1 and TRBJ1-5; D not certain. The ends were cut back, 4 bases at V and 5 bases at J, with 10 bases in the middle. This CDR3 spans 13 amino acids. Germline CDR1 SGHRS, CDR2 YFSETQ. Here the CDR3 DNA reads TGCGCCAGCAGCCCGGACGGATATCAGCCCCAGCATTTT. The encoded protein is CASSPDGYQPQHF.

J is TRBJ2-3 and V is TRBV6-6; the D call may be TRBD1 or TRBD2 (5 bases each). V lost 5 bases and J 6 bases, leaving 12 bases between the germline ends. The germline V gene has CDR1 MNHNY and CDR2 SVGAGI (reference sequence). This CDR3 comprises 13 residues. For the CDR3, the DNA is TGTGCCAGCAGTATGCCAGGGACCGATACGCAGTATTTT. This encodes CASSMPGTDTQYF.

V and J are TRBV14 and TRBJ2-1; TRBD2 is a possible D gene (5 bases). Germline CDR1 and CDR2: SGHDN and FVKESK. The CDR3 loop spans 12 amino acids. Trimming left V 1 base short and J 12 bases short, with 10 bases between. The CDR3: CASSQGGSPQFF. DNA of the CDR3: TGTGCCAGCAGCCAAGGTGGGAGTCCGCAGTTCTTC.

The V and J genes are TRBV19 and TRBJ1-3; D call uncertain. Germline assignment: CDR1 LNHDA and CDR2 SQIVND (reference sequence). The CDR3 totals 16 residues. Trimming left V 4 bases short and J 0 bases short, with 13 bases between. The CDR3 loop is CASSSSGPYSGNTIYF. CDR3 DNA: TGTGCCAGTAGTAGTTCCGGGCCGTACTCTGGAAACACCATATATTTT.

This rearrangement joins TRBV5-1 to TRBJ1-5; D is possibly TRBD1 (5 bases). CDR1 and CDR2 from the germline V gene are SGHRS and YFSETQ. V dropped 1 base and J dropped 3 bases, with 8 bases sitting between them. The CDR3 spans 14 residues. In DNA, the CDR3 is TGCGCCAGCAGCTTGAGTGGGGCCAATCAGCCCCAGCATTTT. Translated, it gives CASSLSGANQPQHF.

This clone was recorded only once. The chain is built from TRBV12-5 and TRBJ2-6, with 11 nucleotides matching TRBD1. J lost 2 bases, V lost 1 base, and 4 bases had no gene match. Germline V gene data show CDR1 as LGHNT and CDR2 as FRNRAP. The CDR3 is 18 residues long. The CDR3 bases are TGTGCTAGTGGTTTGGCCGGGACAGGGGGTCCTGGGGCCAACGTCCTGACTTTC. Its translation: CASGLAGTGGPGANVLTF.

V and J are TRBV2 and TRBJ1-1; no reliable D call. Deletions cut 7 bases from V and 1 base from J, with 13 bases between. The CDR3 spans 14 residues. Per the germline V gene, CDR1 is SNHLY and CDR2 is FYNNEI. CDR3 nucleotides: TGTGCCAGCACTGCGGTGGCATCGAACACTGAAGCTTTCTTT. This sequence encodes CASTAVASNTEAFF.

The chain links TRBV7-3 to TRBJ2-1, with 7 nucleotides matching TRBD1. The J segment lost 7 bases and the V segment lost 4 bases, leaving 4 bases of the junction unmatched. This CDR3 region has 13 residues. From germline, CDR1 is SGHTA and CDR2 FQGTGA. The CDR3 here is CASSSWTGNEQFF. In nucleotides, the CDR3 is TGTGCCAGCAGCTCCTGGACAGGAAATGAGCAGTTCTTC. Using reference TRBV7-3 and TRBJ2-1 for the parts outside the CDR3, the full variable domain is GAGVSQTPSNKVTEKGKYVELRCDPISGHTALYWYRQSLGQGPEFLIYFQGTGAADDSGLPNDRFFAVRPEGSVSTLKIQRTERGDSAVYLCASSSWTGNEQFFGPGTRLTVL.

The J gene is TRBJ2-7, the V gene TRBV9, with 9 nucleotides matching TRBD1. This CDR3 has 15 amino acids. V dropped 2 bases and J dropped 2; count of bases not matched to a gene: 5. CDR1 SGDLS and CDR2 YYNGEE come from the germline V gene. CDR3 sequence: CASSVQGQGTYEQYF. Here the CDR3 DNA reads TGTGCCAGCAGCGTCCAGGGACAGGGAACCTACGAGCAGTACTTC.

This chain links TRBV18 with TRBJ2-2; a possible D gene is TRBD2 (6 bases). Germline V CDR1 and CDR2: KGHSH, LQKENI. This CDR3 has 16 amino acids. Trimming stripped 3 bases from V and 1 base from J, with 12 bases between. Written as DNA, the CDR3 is TGTGCCAGCTCACCCCGACCGGGACTGAACACCGGGGAGCTGTTTTTT. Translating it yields CASSPRPGLNTGELFF.

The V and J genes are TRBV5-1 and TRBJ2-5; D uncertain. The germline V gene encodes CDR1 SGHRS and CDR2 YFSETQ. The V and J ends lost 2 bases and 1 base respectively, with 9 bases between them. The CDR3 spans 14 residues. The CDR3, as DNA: TGCGCCAGCAGCTTCGAATACACCCAAGAGACCCAGTACTTC. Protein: CASSFEYTQETQYF.

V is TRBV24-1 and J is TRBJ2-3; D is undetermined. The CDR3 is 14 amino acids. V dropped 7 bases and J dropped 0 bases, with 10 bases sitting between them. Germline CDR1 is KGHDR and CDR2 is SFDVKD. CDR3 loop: CATSGGVSTDTQYF. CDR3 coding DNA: TGTGCCACCAGCGGCGGAGTGAGCACAGATACGCAGTATTTT.